A selection of T cell receptor beta chains follows, all from one sample in a study of technical replicates of blood from a few donors. Profiled with immunoSEQ multiplex PCR; TCRdb holds only in-frame clones, not every one. Found here are some 70,000 clones, nearly 98% of them singletons; the top ten hold roughly 0.25%. Sequencing used T cells isolated from PBMCs. The source of these receptors is a human donor in good health. Each CDR3 is given with its conserved first and last residue. The D gene is left open where the match is weak. Rows may omit the clone size; those that give it use once, few, many or a size class.

size: once
J: TRBJ1-3
V: TRBV5-4
D: .
length: 15
DNA: TGTGCCAGCAGCTTGGGGGCTGGGCCTGGAAACACCATATATTTT
CDR3: CASSLGAGPGNTIYF

size: .
J: TRBJ2-1
V: TRBV5-1
D: TRBD2
length: 16
DNA: TGCGCCAGCAGCTTACGACTAGCGCATACCTACAATGAGCAGTTCTTC
CDR3: CASSLRLAHTYNEQFF

size: .
J: TRBJ1-5
V: TRBV27
D: .
length: 15
DNA: TGTGCCAGCAGTTTAAGGCAGGGGAACAATCAGCCCCAGCATTTT
CDR3: CASSLRQGNNQPQHF

size: .
J: TRBJ1-1
V: TRBV7-9
D: TRBD1
length: 14
DNA: TGTGCCAGCAGCCCTAATGGGGGGACAGGGGGAACTTTCTTT
CDR3: CASSPNGGTGGTFF

size: .
J: TRBJ2-1
V: TRBV10-3
D: .
length: 13
DNA: TGTGCCACCCAGGTGGACTCCTACAATGAGCAGTTCTTC
CDR3: CATQVDSYNEQFF

size: .
J: TRBJ1-4
V: TRBV6-1
D: .
length: 14
DNA: TGTGCCCCGGGCAGGGGAGCAACTAATGAAAAACTGTTTTTT
CDR3: CAPGRGATNEKLFF

size: .
J: TRBJ2-7
V: TRBV10-3
D: TRBD1
length: 14
DNA: TGTGCCATCAGTGGTGCGACAGGGCTAAACGAGCAGTACTTC
CDR3: CAISGATGLNEQYF

size: .
J: TRBJ1-2
V: TRBV5-4
D: TRBD1
length: 14
DNA: TGTGCCAGCAGCCGTTCGGGACAGCCCTATGGCTACACCTTC
CDR3: CASSRSGQPYGYTF

size: .
J: TRBJ1-4
V: TRBV5-6
D: TRBD1
length: 14
DNA: TGTGCCAGCAGCTTTCTTCAGGGGGGTGAAAAACTGTTTTTT
CDR3: CASSFLQGGEKLFF

size: .
J: TRBJ2-5
V: TRBV5-6
D: .
length: 14
DNA: TGTGCCAGCAGCTTGGTCGCAGTTCAAGAGACCCAGTACTTC
CDR3: CASSLVAVQETQYF

size: .
J: TRBJ1-4
V: TRBV28
D: TRBD1
length: 12
DNA: TGTGCCAGCAGTTTTCCTAATCGGGACAGCAATTTT
CDR3: CASSFPNRDSNF

size: .
J: TRBJ1-1
V: TRBV4-3
D: .
length: 14
DNA: TGCGCCAGCAGCCGAGGGGGTTTTAGGACTGAAGCTTTCTTT
CDR3: CASSRGGFRTEAFF

size: .
J: TRBJ1-1
V: TRBV6-5
D: TRBD1
length: 13
DNA: TGTGCCAGCAGAAAGACAGGGTCTGGCGAAGCTTTCTTT
CDR3: CASRKTGSGEAFF